These 12 T cell receptor beta chains came from one sample sequenced in a study of T-cell reconstitution after alpha-beta-depleted transplantation in children. Preparation of the TCRbeta library used unique molecular identifiers. TCRdb reanalysed the PCR reads using MiXCR and keeps one entry per CDR3 protein. This sample has some 530,000 distinct CDR3 sequences; around 13% occur once, and the top ten carry around 5.8%. The input for sequencing was PBMCs from the stem cell graft donor, taken from the stem cell graft. These receptors all come from a human donor who donated a stem cell graft to a child with combined immunodeficiency.

About this clonotype: One junction end does not reproduce the germline sequence, and a read error may be involved. The J gene is TRBJ2-7, the V gene TRBV6-5; tentatively, D is TRBD1 (6 bases). The CDR3 has 15 amino acids. The germline gives CDR1 MNHEY, CDR2 SVGAGI. Here the CDR3 reads CASSYRQAPPYERYF. CDR3 nucleotides: TGTGCCAGCAGTTACCGACAGGCGCCCCCCTACGAGCGGTACTTC.

This clonotype was seen many times. The chain carries TRBV29-1 and TRBJ2-2, with D possibly called TRBD1 or TRBD2 (5 bases each). Germline CDR1 SQVTM, CDR2 ANQGSEA. V dropped 5 bases and J dropped 2 bases, with 9 bases sitting between them. This CDR3 has 13 residues. CDR3 bases: TGCAGCGTTAGGGACGGAAACACCGGGGAGCTGTTTTTT. Its protein is CSVRDGNTGELFF.

This clonotype showed up just a few times. This chain links TRBV7-9 with TRBJ2-3, with D maybe TRBD2 (6 bases). The CDR3 is made up of 16 amino acids. Germline V gene data show CDR1 as SEHNR and CDR2 as FQNEAQ (reference sequence). Deletions cut 5 bases from V and 2 bases from J, with 17 bases between. CDR3: CASSPRLEGATDTQYF. The CDR3 bases are TGTGCCAGCAGCCCTCGACTGGAGGGTGCCACAGATACGCAGTATTTT.

This chain joins TRBV5-1 and TRBJ1-1; tentatively, D is TRBD1 (5 bases). This CDR3 spans 14 amino acids. Germline lookup yields CDR1 SGHRS and CDR2 YFSETQ. V gave up 2 bases and J gave up 0 bases, with 8 bases separating them. The DNA of the CDR3 is TGCGCCAGCAGCTTCGGGACCATGAACACTGAAGCTTTCTTT. Its protein is CASSFGTMNTEAFF.

At least ten counts were recorded for this clonotype. The rearrangement joins TRBV12-3 or TRBV12-4 to TRBJ2-1; 9 positions agree with TRBD1. V lost 10 bases to trimming and J lost 2 bases; unmatched junction nucleotides: 12. The CDR3 is 16 residues long. DNA of the CDR3: TGTGCCACCCTGTATTCGGACAGGGGCGCCTACAATGAGCAGTTCTTC. It yields the protein CATLYSDRGAYNEQFF.

This clonotype was detected many times. V usage is TRBV27 and J usage is TRBJ2-2; D is unclear. Germline V gene data show CDR1 as MNHEY and CDR2 as SMNVEV (reference sequence). This CDR3 has 14 residues. V dropped 5 bases and J dropped 6 bases, with 13 bases sitting between them. This CDR3 is CASSDLGKAGELFF. DNA of the CDR3: TGTGCCAGCAGTGATCTAGGGAAAGCCGGGGAGCTGTTTTTT.

This clonotype was seen ten or more times. V gene TRBV6-5 combines with J gene TRBJ2-7, with TRBD2 matching 11 bases. Trimming cost V 5 bases and J 7 bases; bases outside gene matches: 13. Germline CDR1 MNHEY, CDR2 SVGAGI. The CDR3 loop spans 16 amino acids. Here the CDR3 reads CASSPLTSGVTGEQYF. CDR3 DNA: TGTGCCAGCAGTCCCCTGACTAGCGGGGTCACGGGGGAGCAGTACTTC.

The V and J genes are TRBV6-2 or TRBV6-3 and TRBJ1-2; no clear D. Germline V gene lookup returns CDR1 MNHEY and CDR2 SVGEGT. V shed 2 bases and J shed 4 bases, with 5 bases lying between them. CDR3 length: 12 residues. CDR3 coding DNA: TGTGCCAGCAGTTACGGGTTCTATGGCTACACCTTC. Amino acids: CASSYGFYGYTF.

In its sample, this clonotype was seen a few times. The chain uses TRBV6-1 and TRBJ1-1; no reliable D call. The CDR3 is 12 residues long. Germline lookup yields CDR1 MNHNS and CDR2 SASEGT. The V end lost 3 bases, the J end lost 7 bases, and 9 bases lay between the germline ends. The CDR3 coding sequence is TGTGCCAGCAGTGACTCTCGGGGTGAAGCTTTCTTT. Its protein is CASSDSRGEAFF.

This clonotype was seen repeatedly, ten times or more. CDR3 in DNA: TGTGCCACCAGCCCCCTTAGGACCAATGAAAAACTGTTTTTT. Encoded protein: CATSPLRTNEKLFF. V is TRBV15 and J is TRBJ1-4; D is undetermined. The CDR3 extends over 14 amino acids. Trimming pared 5 bases from V and 5 bases from J, leaving 12 bases between. Germline V gene sequence: CDR1 LNHNV, CDR2 YYDKDF (reference sequence).

This chain joins TRBV20-1 and TRBJ2-1, with 9 bases aligning to TRBD2. Germline V lookup: CDR1 DFQATT, CDR2 SNEGSKA (reference sequence). V trimming: 2 bases; J trimming: 3 bases; junction bases outside the gene matches: 17. CDR3 size: 19 residues. The CDR3 loop reads CSARRGRGIGWADYNEQFF. Written as DNA, the CDR3 is TGCAGTGCTAGACGCGGGAGGGGAATAGGATGGGCCGACTACAATGAGCAGTTCTTC.

V gene TRBV7-2 combines with J gene TRBJ2-3; D uncertain. The CDR3 spans 15 residues. The V end lost 1 base, the J end lost 5 bases, and 13 bases lay between the germline ends. Per the germline V gene, CDR1 is SGHTA and CDR2 is FQGNSA. CDR3 sequence (DNA): TGTGCCAGCAGCTTAGAGGGTCTCCTCGGAGATACGCAGTATTTT. This sequence encodes CASSLEGLLGDTQYF.